The 27 T cell receptor beta chains below come from one sample, sequenced in a study of T cell responses to AZD1222 COVID-19 vaccine. Generated by immunoSEQ multiplex PCR, the TCRdb table keeps only in-frame clones and is missing some. The table shows 150,000 or so clones, with 85% to 95% occurring only once. The sample was peripheral blood, taken on day 0 of AZD1222 vaccination. The source of these receptors is an adult in good health.

This clone was seen only once. This chain links TRBV13 with TRBJ2-2; 9 bases align to TRBD2. In germline, CDR1 is PRHDT, CDR2 FYEKMQ (reference sequence). V shed 5 bases and J 4 bases; nucleotides not matched to a gene: 8. CDR3 length: 16 amino acids. DNA of the CDR3: TGTGCCAGCAGCCCCCTCGGCGGGGGGGCCACCGGGGAGCTGTTTTTT. As protein: CASSPLGGGATGELFF.

The genes are TRBV3-1 (or the pseudogene TRBV3-2) and TRBJ2-6; D is possibly TRBD1 or TRBD2 (6 bases each). This CDR3 is built from 17 residues. V lost 5 bases and J lost 0, with 14 bases in between. The germline gives CDR1 LGHDT, CDR2 YNNKEL (reference sequence). CDR3: CASSEGGSSSGANVLTF. The CDR3 DNA reads as TGTGCCAGCAGCGAGGGGGGCTCTTCCTCTGGGGCCAACGTCCTGACTTTC.

The chain has TRBV28 and TRBJ2-5; TRBD2 matches 8 bases. Trimming took 6 bases from V and 1 from J; bases not matched to a gene: 10. The CDR3 is made up of 16 amino acids. Germline CDR1 MDHEN, CDR2 SYDVKM. The CDR3 sequence is CASSAMAGGLQETQYF. The CDR3 DNA reads TGTGCCAGCAGCGCCATGGCGGGGGGCCTCCAAGAGACCCAGTACTTC. The complete variable domain, with remaining parts taken from reference TRBV28 and TRBJ2-5, reads DVKVTQSSRYLVKRTGEKVFLECVQDMDHENMFWYRQDPGLGLRLIYFSYDVKMKEKGDIPEGYSVSREKKERFSLILESASTNQTSMYLCASSAMAGGLQETQYFGPGTRLLVL.

This sequence joins TRBV7-2 and TRBJ1-1, with D hard to call. CDR3 length: 15 residues. The V and J ends lost 2 bases and 6 bases respectively, with 16 bases between them. CDR1 is SGHTA, CDR2 FQGNSA, per germline. The CDR3 protein is CASSLPFRGMAEAFF. CDR3 nucleotide sequence: TGTGCCAGCAGCTTACCGTTTCGGGGTATGGCTGAAGCTTTCTTT. Variable domain in full (rest from reference TRBV7-2 and TRBJ1-1): GAGVSQSPSNKVTEKGKDVELRCDPISGHTALYWYRQSLGQGLEFLIYFQGNSAPDKSGLPSDRFSAERTGGSVSTLTIQRTQQEDSAVYLCASSLPFRGMAEAFFGQGTRLTVV.

This clone was picked up one time. The chain couples TRBV4-2 to TRBJ2-3, with 8 bases lining up with TRBD2. The CDR3 runs to 18 residues. CDR1 and CDR2 from the germline V gene are LGHNA and YNFKEQ. V lost 0 bases and J lost 3; bases outside the gene matches: 11. As DNA, the CDR3 is TGTGCCAGCAGCCAAGAAGGGGTCGGGGGGGCCGGAACAGATACGCAGTATTTT. It encodes CASSQEGVGGAGTDTQYF.

A single count supports this clone. The genes are TRBV5-5 and TRBJ1-3; no clear D. The CDR3 loop spans 15 amino acids. CDR1 and CDR2 (germline): SGHKS, YYEKEE (reference sequence). Deletions cut 6 bases from V and 0 bases from J, with 13 bases between. The chain's CDR3 is CASTSRPSSGNTIYF. CDR3 DNA: TGTGCCAGCACCTCCCGTCCCTCCTCTGGAAACACCATATATTTT.

The chain employs TRBV30 and TRBJ1-5, with a tentative D call TRBD1 (6 bases). Deletions cut 3 bases from V and 7 bases from J, with 19 bases between. The CDR3 runs 15 residues. Germline CDR1 is GTSNPN and CDR2 is SVGIG (reference sequence). The CDR3, as DNA: TGTGCCTGGAGCATACAGACAGGAGGAGGACAGCCCCAGCATTTT. It codes for CAWSIQTGGGQPQHF.

CDR3 region: CASSPGTEAFF. CDR3 bases: TGTGCCAGCAGCCCGGGCACTGAAGCTTTCTTT. The chain combines TRBV6-6 with TRBJ1-1; the D is unclear. The CDR3 contains 11 residues. The V end was cut by 6 bases, the J end by 4 bases, with 6 bases between. CDR1 and CDR2 from the germline V gene are MNHNY and SVGAGI (reference sequence).

The genes are TRBV3-1 (or the pseudogene TRBV3-2) and TRBJ2-1; 13 bases are a match to TRBD2. Germline V lookup: CDR1 LGHDT, CDR2 YNNKEL (reference sequence). Trimming removed 4 bases from V and 4 bases from J; junction bases left unmatched: 13. The CDR3 length is 19 residues. This CDR3 reads CASSPRLAGGPYFYNEQFF. The CDR3 DNA reads as TGTGCCAGCAGCCCAAGACTAGCGGGGGGCCCGTACTTTTACAATGAGCAGTTCTTC.

Only one count was recorded for this clone. The junction does not match germline at one end; this may be a read error. The chain employs TRBV3-1 (or the pseudogene TRBV3-2) and TRBJ2-7; possibly TRBD2 for D (5 bases). This CDR3 comprises 13 residues. Germline CDR1 and CDR2: LGHDT and YNNKEL (reference sequence). The CDR3 DNA is TGTGCCAGCAGCCAATCTCGAGAGGGTTTTCTCGGATTC. Residues: CASSQSREGFLGF.

The V gene is TRBV4-2, the J gene TRBJ1-1, with D unclear. This CDR3 comprises 14 residues. Trimming stripped 4 bases from V and 0 bases from J, with 9 bases between. Germline-derived CDR1 and CDR2 are LGHNA and YNFKEQ. CDR3 nucleotide sequence: TGTGCCAGCAGCCCGACGGCCATGAACACTGAAGCTTTCTTT. Translating it yields CASSPTAMNTEAFF.

V gene TRBV7-9 combines with J gene TRBJ1-5, with D hard to call. This CDR3 has 13 amino acids. Germline V lookup: CDR1 SEHNR, CDR2 FQNEAQ (reference sequence). Trimming took off 0 bases at V and 8 bases at J, with 8 bases between the two ends. The CDR3 bases are TGTGCCAGCAGCTTAGCCGCCCCCGAGCCCCAGCATTTT. It is translated as CASSLAAPEPQHF.

The CDR3 coding sequence is TGTGCCAGCAGCGCGGGGGCGGGCTACACCTTC. This translates into CASSAGAGYTF. This chain uses TRBV9 with TRBJ1-2, with D perhaps matching TRBD1 (6 bases). This CDR3 has 11 amino acids. Trimming cost V 3 bases and J 8 bases, with 8 bases left between them. Germline CDR1 and CDR2: SGDLS and YYNGEE. Based on the CDR3 plus reference TRBV9 and TRBJ1-2, the full variable domain is DSGVTQTPKHLITATGQRVTLRCSPRSGDLSVYWYQQSLDQGLQFLIQYYNGEERAKGNILERFSAQQFPDLHSELNLSSLELGDSALYFCASSAGAGYTFGSGTRLTVV.

The chain combines TRBV18 with TRBJ2-2; D is unclear. Trimming took off 0 bases at V and 2 bases at J, with 7 bases between the two ends. The CDR3 loop spans 15 amino acids. Germline values: CDR1 KGHSH, CDR2 LQKENI. The CDR3 DNA follows: TGTGCCAGCTCACCACCTAAGGGAAACACCGGGGAGCTGTTTTTT. Protein product: CASSPPKGNTGELFF.

The genes are TRBV2 and TRBJ2-5; no clear D gene. CDR1 SNHLY and CDR2 FYNNEI come from the germline V gene. The V and J ends lost 7 bases and 2 bases respectively, with 14 bases between them. The CDR3 is 14 residues long. Here the CDR3 DNA reads TGTGCCAGCATCTACGACTCCTTGCAAGAGACCCAGTACTTC. Its protein is CASIYDSLQETQYF.

The CDR3 region is CASSLGMGSPLHF. The CDR3 DNA reads as TGTGCCAGCAGCTTAGGAATGGGTTCACCCCTCCACTTT. V gene TRBV7-9 combines with J gene TRBJ1-6; D gene unclear. Germline V gives CDR1 SEHNR, CDR2 FQNEAQ (reference sequence). The germline V and J ends were trimmed by 1 base and 9 bases, with 7 bases remaining between them. This CDR3 has 13 amino acids.

This clone has only a few counts. V and J are TRBV6-1 and TRBJ2-1; TRBD1 agrees at 10 bases. The CDR3 is 16 residues long. Looked up from germline, CDR1 is MNHNS and CDR2 is SASEGT. The V gene end was trimmed by 4 bases and the J gene end by 9 bases; junction bases not matched to a gene: 12. The CDR3 DNA sequence: TGTGCCAGCAGTGTTACCCCGGGACAGGGGTCCGGTGAGCAGTTCTTC. This translates into CASSVTPGQGSGEQFF.

This chain joins TRBV6-5 and TRBJ1-5; D is uncertain. The CDR3 contains 14 residues. Looked up from germline, CDR1 is MNHEY and CDR2 is SVGAGI. V shed 3 bases and J shed 0 bases, with 6 bases lying between them. The CDR3 DNA reads as TGTGCCAGCAGTTATCACCATAGCAATCAGCCCCAGCATTTT. It specifies CASSYHHSNQPQHF.

CDR3 amino acids: CASSLGQGQFF. The CDR3 DNA reads as TGTGCCAGCAGCCTGGGACAGGGGCAGTTCTTC. This chain links TRBV12-3 or TRBV12-4 with TRBJ2-1; 9 bases are shared with TRBD1. This CDR3 is 11 amino acids long. Unmatched junction bases numbered 3, after V lost 6 bases and J lost 12 bases.

This sequence joins TRBV4-2 and TRBJ2-3; D uncertain. Per germline, CDR1 LGHNA and CDR2 YNFKEQ. The ends were cut back, 0 bases at V and 3 bases at J, with 19 bases in the middle. CDR3 length: 18 residues. The DNA for the CDR3 is TGTGCCAGCAGCCAAGATAATCCGTTCCCCACCACTACAGATACGCAGTATTTT. Its translation: CASSQDNPFPTTTDTQYF.

The rearrangement links TRBV10-1 to TRBJ1-1; D is ambiguous. The V end was cut by 0 bases, the J end by 4 bases, with 12 bases between. The CDR3 has 15 amino acids. CDR1 and CDR2 from the germline V gene are WNHNN and SYGVQD (reference sequence). The CDR3 is CASSESGRVRTEAFF. CDR3 sequence (DNA): TGCGCCAGCAGTGAGTCCGGACGAGTGCGCACTGAAGCTTTCTTT.

The chain has TRBV7-9 and TRBJ1-1; tentatively, D is TRBD1 (5 bases). V shed 5 bases and J shed 11 bases, with 24 bases lying between them. The CDR3 loop spans 15 amino acids. Germline CDR1 SEHNR, CDR2 FQNEAQ (reference sequence). CDR3 amino acids: CASSPPDSQPSKAFF. The DNA of the CDR3 is TGTGCCAGCAGCCCACCCGACAGTCAACCTTCCAAGGCTTTCTTT.

The chain recombines TRBV19 with TRBJ1-1, with TRBD1 identical over 7 bases. V dropped 5 bases and J dropped 10; count of bases not matched to a gene: 13. The CDR3 runs to 14 residues. Germline V CDR1 and CDR2: LNHDA, SQIVND (reference sequence). CDR3 nucleotide sequence: TGTGCCAGTAGTTACCTAACAGGGGCCATTGGAGCTTTCTTT. Encoded protein: CASSYLTGAIGAFF.

V and J are TRBV6-5 and TRBJ1-3; D is ambiguous. The germline V and J ends were trimmed by 0 bases and 0 bases, with 6 bases remaining between them. The CDR3 contains 15 residues. Germline V gene sequence: CDR1 MNHEY, CDR2 SVGAGI. CDR3 DNA sequence: TGTGCCAGCAGTTACTCGCCGAACTCTGGAAACACCATATATTTT. It yields the protein CASSYSPNSGNTIYF.

The J gene is TRBJ2-7, the V gene TRBV7-2, with 12 nucleotides matching TRBD2. V lost 1 base to trimming and J lost 3 bases; unmatched junction nucleotides: 7. CDR3 size: 17 residues. In germline, CDR1 is SGHTA, CDR2 FQGNSA. CDR3 sequence: CASSLVALAGGLYEQYF. The CDR3 coding sequence is TGTGCCAGCAGCTTAGTTGCACTAGCGGGGGGTCTCTACGAGCAGTACTTC.

The chain couples TRBV29-1 to TRBJ1-2; 8 nucleotides match TRBD1. CDR1 SQVTM and CDR2 ANQGSEA come from the germline V gene. Trimming at V came to 7 bases and at J to 2 bases, leaving 6 bases not matched to a gene. This CDR3 spans 13 amino acids. The CDR3 DNA follows: TGCAGCGCGGCGACAGGGGAGAACTATGGCTACACCTTC. This codes for CSAATGENYGYTF.

This clone was seen a handful of times. This rearrangement joins TRBV2 to TRBJ2-1; TRBD2 agrees at 9 bases. The CDR3 contains 13 residues. Trimming at V came to 5 bases and at J to 9 bases, leaving 5 bases not matched to a gene. The germline V gene has CDR1 SNHLY and CDR2 FYNNEI. DNA for the CDR3: TGTGCCAGCAGTAAATTAGCGGGGGTTGAGCAGTTCTTC. Encoded protein: CASSKLAGVEQFF.